Sequencing of this TCR beta chain was carried out in a study of lymphopenia after photon versus proton radiotherapy. As concerns this clone: Its antigen is not identified.

Study-wide points: After the lymphocyte nadir, photon-treated repertoires showed oligoclonal expansion, especially of CD8+ Temra cells. Authors raise, but do not show, better survival with proton therapy.

The data were produced by immunoSEQ multiplex PCR, yet TCRdb's version contains in-frame clones alone and is incomplete. Of around 16,000 clones listed, approximately 90% are singletons. Sample: peripheral blood, taken from a patient treated with proton-based radiotherapy. This receptor was identified in a woman aged 55 to 70 with cholangiocarcinoma. Some clones in this sample may be carry-over from other donors' samples.

The chain's CDR3 is CASSVRTSGSNEQFF. As DNA, the CDR3 is TGTGCCAGCAGCGTTCGGACTAGCGGGAGCAATGAGCAGTTCTTC. J is TRBJ2-1 and V is TRBV9; TRBD2 matches 13 bases. The CDR3 totals 15 residues. With V trimmed by 2 bases and J by 6 bases, 2 bases remained unmatched. Per the germline V gene, CDR1 is SGDLS and CDR2 is YYNGEE. Using reference TRBV9 and TRBJ2-1 for the parts outside the CDR3, the full variable domain is DSGVTQTPKHLITATGQRVTLRCSPRSGDLSVYWYQQSLDQGLQFLIQYYNGEERAKGNILERFSAQQFPDLHSELNLSSLELGDSALYFCASSVRTSGSNEQFFGPGTRLTVL.